This record concerns one T cell receptor beta chain sequence. V lost 4 bases to trimming and J lost 0 bases; unmatched junction nucleotides: 5. CDR1 and CDR2 from the germline V gene are MDHEN and SYDVKM. The CDR3 consists of 15 residues. This sample was included in a study of shared T cell receptors in the human thymus. Profiling relied on immunoSEQ multiplex PCR, and the TCRdb table lists in-frame clones only, not all of them. Here the sample spans some 660,000 clones, around 87% being singletons. The same specimen was also included in a second study, on human thymus T cells. Per that paper: Corrective surgery for congenital heart defects was being performed on the healthy Finnish infants who were the donors. Corrective heart surgery yielded resections, and these provided the thymus tissue. Thymic and blood repertoires seemed to show skewed V and J gene use. Thymic repertoires overlap heavily among unrelated individuals, related research has reported.

This chain joins TRBV28 and TRBJ1-1; 7 bases match TRBD1. The sample taken for sequencing was thymocytes. This sequence was found in a boy in the first two years of life with a congenital heart defect. CDR3 DNA sequence: TGTGCCAGCAGTTGGGACAGTAAGATGAACACTGAAGCTTTCTTT. Its protein is CASSWDSKMNTEAFF. Full variable domain (outside the CDR3, taken from reference TRBV28 and TRBJ1-1): DVKVTQSSRYLVKRTGEKVFLECVQDMDHENMFWYRQDPGLGLRLIYFSYDVKMKEKGDIPEGYSVSREKKERFSLILESASTNQTSMYLCASSWDSKMNTEAFFGQGTRLTVV.